The entry below gives a single T cell receptor (beta chain) sequence along with its context. This clonotype was detected many times. Its antigen is unknown. Qualities for individual bases were not recorded, and no much larger clone is one base off. Libraries came from PCR. The instrument was an Illumina HiSeq 2500. To normalize quantification of the TCRbeta repertoire, the TCR libraries were built with molecular barcoding that relied on unique molecular identifiers. TCRdb handled the public reads itself, with Q25 trimming in fastp and clone calling in MiXCR, and kept productive beta chains. All rows with the same CDR3 protein become a single entry with the most common DNA and genes. This sample lists under 140,000 distinct CDR3 sequences; 9% to 12% were detected once. Together, the top ten hold 8% to 9.5% of the sample. This entry is derived from a study of T-cell reconstitution after alpha-beta-depleted transplantation in children (dated by TCRdb to about 2016). Study-level background: Using TCR repertoire profiling, the study followed T-cell immune reconstitution in a quantitative way in children after TCRalphabeta/CD19-depleted allogeneic hematopoietic cell transplantation.

Taken from cysteine to phenylalanine, the CDR3 has 14 residues. Only the CDR3 region is kept as DNA, spanning 42 bases read in frame from base 1. V is cut back by 6 bases and J by 9 bases, with 8 bases in the junction unmatched. The germline V gene sets CDR1 to MGHDK and CDR2 to SYGVNS. The origin of this receptor is a human donor who donated a stem cell graft to a child with acute lymphoblastic leukemia. Here the sequenced sample was PBMCs from the stem cell graft donor, taken from the stem cell graft. The chain employs TRBV25-1 and TRBJ1-6; the junction holds 7 bases that match TRBD1. At the DNA level, the sequence is TGTGCCAGCAGCCCAGGGTCAGGGGGTTCACCCCTCCACTTT. Its coded protein is CASSPGSGGSPLHF.